The subject of this entry is one TCR beta chain. Antigen unknown. A much larger clone is a single base away; this may be a read error. Drawing of peripheral blood yielded 7.5 to 10 milliliters from each donor. Trimming removed 4 bases from V and 4 bases from J, with 8 bases in between. The CDR3 is made up of 13 amino acids. The sample belongs to a study of blood T cells in healthy people across ages. A second PCR of 7 to 11 cycles used a sample-barcoded 5' primer and a J-beta primer mix. Sequencing recovered at least 3 million CDR3-containing paired-end reads from each sample. TCRdb called the 5' RACE reads again in MiXCR, with one record for every CDR3 protein. The repertoire includes around 970,000 distinct CDR3 sequences, 51% of them detected once, and 20% to 25% sits in the top ten. Overall study results and limits: Age showed a roughly linear inverse relationship with TCR beta diversity per million T cells.

Specimen: blood. This TCR was recovered from a woman aged 55-69 years in good health. The rearrangement joins TRBV12-3 or TRBV12-4 to TRBJ1-5; no clear D gene. The CDR3: CASSSQTNQPQHF. DNA for the CDR3: TGTGCCAGCAGTTCCCAGACAAATCAGCCCCAGCATTTT.